This entry lists 31 T cell receptor beta chains sequenced from one sample in a study of T cells in localized non-small cell lung cancer. Generated by immunoSEQ multiplex PCR, the TCRdb table keeps only in-frame clones and is missing some. The sample lists over 30,000 clones, 75% to 90% occurring once. The starting material was peripheral blood mononuclear cells, obtained before any cancer treatment. These TCRs come from a male donor aged 60 or older with stage II lung adenocarcinoma.

This sequence joins TRBV19 and TRBJ1-1; D call uncertain. V lost 4 bases and J 5 bases, leaving 11 bases between the germline ends. The germline CDR1 and CDR2 sequences are LNHDA and SQIVND (reference sequence). The CDR3 is made up of 13 amino acids. The CDR3 region has the DNA TGTGCCAGTAGTACAGCCACAGCTACTGAAGCTTTCTTT. Amino acid sequence: CASSTATATEAFF.

Notes on this clone: One junction end does not reproduce the germline sequence, and a read error may be involved. This CDR3 is CAVSIGGGNQPQHF. The CDR3 DNA follows: TGTGCCGTCAGTATAGGAGGGGGAAATCAGCCCCAGCATTTT. The rearrangement links TRBV10-3 to TRBJ1-5; a weak D match, TRBD1 (6 bases). Per the germline V gene, CDR1 is ENHRY and CDR2 is SYGVKD. This CDR3 contains 14 residues.

CDR3 amino acids: CAIRSSGTTDTQYF. The CDR3 bases are TGTGCCATCAGATCTAGCGGAACCACAGATACGCAGTATTTT. This rearrangement joins TRBV10-3 to TRBJ2-3; 7 bases map to TRBD2. Looked up from germline, CDR1 is ENHRY and CDR2 is SYGVKD. CDR3 length: 14 residues. The J segment lost 2 bases and the V segment lost 6 bases, leaving 5 bases of the junction unmatched.

The V call is TRBV5-4, the J call TRBJ2-1, with D possibly being TRBD1 or TRBD2 (6 bases each). Germline V gene data show CDR1 as SGHNT and CDR2 as YYREEE (reference sequence). V shed 4 bases and J shed 0 bases, with 17 bases lying between them. CDR3 length: 17 amino acids. The CDR3 nucleotides read TGTGCCAGCAGCCACCCGAGGGGGGATGCCTCCTACAATGAGCAGTTCTTC. Translation gives CASSHPRGDASYNEQFF. Filled out from reference TRBV5-4 and TRBJ2-1, the complete variable domain reads ETGVTQSPTHLIKTRGQQVTLRCSSQSGHNTVSWYQQALGQGPQFIFQYYREEENGRGNFPPRFSGLQFPNYSSELNVNALELDDSALYLCASSHPRGDASYNEQFFGPGTRLTVL.

The chain combines TRBV5-4 with TRBJ2-1; tentative D call: TRBD2 (5 bases). V was clipped by 0 bases and J by 7 bases, with 14 bases between them. This CDR3 is 15 amino acids long. Germline V gives CDR1 SGHNT, CDR2 YYREEE (reference sequence). CDR3 loop: CASSLGVTEENEQFF. As DNA, the CDR3 is TGTGCCAGCAGCTTGGGGGTCACGGAGGAGAATGAGCAGTTCTTC. Complete variable domain (other parts from reference TRBV5-4 and TRBJ2-1): ETGVTQSPTHLIKTRGQQVTLRCSSQSGHNTVSWYQQALGQGPQFIFQYYREEENGRGNFPPRFSGLQFPNYSSELNVNALELDDSALYLCASSLGVTEENEQFFGPGTRLTVL.

The count of this clone is one. This chain joins TRBV30 and TRBJ1-2, with D tentatively TRBD1 (5 bases). The germline CDR1 and CDR2 sequences are GTSNPN and SVGIG (reference sequence). The CDR3 totals 12 residues. The ends were cut back, 2 bases at V and 8 bases at J, with 12 bases in the middle. This CDR3 is CAWSRQSGGYTF. The CDR3 nucleotides are TGTGCCTGGAGTCGACAGTCCGGGGGCTACACCTTC.

The chain combines TRBV18 with TRBJ1-2, with 9 positions matching TRBD1. The CDR3 sequence is 16 residues long. Per germline, CDR1 KGHSH and CDR2 LQKENI. Unmatched junction bases numbered 9, after V lost 3 bases and J lost 4 bases. The CDR3 DNA is TGTGCCAGCTCACCTGAACAGGGGGCGGATGGCTATGGCTACACCTTC. Its translation is CASSPEQGADGYGYTF.

The chain employs TRBV5-1 and TRBJ2-2, with 8 bases matching TRBD1. Germline assignment: CDR1 SGHRS and CDR2 YFSETQ. V dropped 4 bases and J dropped 4; count of bases not matched to a gene: 6. The CDR3 is 15 residues long. The CDR3: CASSGRQGSTGELFF. The CDR3 nucleotides read TGCGCCAGCAGCGGTCGACAGGGGAGCACCGGGGAGCTGTTTTTT. Supplemented by reference TRBV5-1 and TRBJ2-2, the full variable domain reads KAGVTQTPRYLIKTRGQQVTLSCSPISGHRSVSWYQQTPGQGLQFLFEYFSETQRNKGNFPGRFSGRQFSNSRSEMNVSTLELGDSALYLCASSGRQGSTGELFFGEGSRLTVL.

This sequence joins TRBV5-1 and TRBJ2-7; 10 bases are shared with TRBD2. The CDR3 has 15 residues. CDR1 SGHRS and CDR2 YFSETQ come from the germline V gene. The ends lost 0 bases at V and 6 bases at J; junction bases unmatched: 6. DNA for the CDR3: TGCGCCAGCAGCTTGGTGCTAGCGGGAGAACTCGAGCAGTACTTC. This codes for CASSLVLAGELEQYF.

The V gene is TRBV5-1, the J gene TRBJ2-3; possibly TRBD1 for D (6 bases). The CDR3 is 16 amino acids. Per the germline V gene, CDR1 is SGHRS and CDR2 is YFSETQ. V dropped 0 bases and J dropped 1 base, with 12 bases sitting between them. Here the CDR3 reads CASSLATGQGTDTQYF. CDR3 DNA sequence: TGCGCCAGCAGCTTGGCCACGGGACAAGGCACAGATACGCAGTATTTT. Looking up the rest from reference TRBV5-1 and TRBJ2-3 gives the full variable domain: KAGVTQTPRYLIKTRGQQVTLSCSPISGHRSVSWYQQTPGQGLQFLFEYFSETQRNKGNFPGRFSGRQFSNSRSEMNVSTLELGDSALYLCASSLATGQGTDTQYFGPGTRLTVL.

V is TRBV11-2 and J is TRBJ2-7; 7 bases match TRBD1. J was trimmed by 4 bases and V by 3 bases; bases with no gene match: 6. The CDR3 contains 14 residues. Germline CDR1 is SGHAT and CDR2 is FQNNGV. Written as DNA, the CDR3 is TGTGCCAGCAGCTTGGGGCTACAGGGGTACGAGCAGTACTTC. Translation: CASSLGLQGYEQYF.

The rearrangement uses TRBV5-1 and TRBJ2-2; 7 nucleotides agree with TRBD2. The CDR3 totals 14 residues. The germline V gene has CDR1 SGHRS and CDR2 YFSETQ. V shed 6 bases, J shed 0 bases, and the junction held 2 bases outside the gene matches. CDR3 region: CASTSGANTGELFF. Written as DNA, the CDR3 is TGCGCCAGCACAAGCGGGGCGAACACCGGGGAGCTGTTTTTT.

The chain is built from TRBV11-2 and TRBJ2-1; D possibly corresponds to TRBD2 (6 bases). CDR3 length equals 15 residues. Germline-derived CDR1 and CDR2 are SGHAT and FQNNGV. V lost 4 bases and J 9 bases, leaving 19 bases between the germline ends. The CDR3 sequence: CASSSLTTRATEQFF. In DNA form, the CDR3 reads TGTGCCAGCAGCTCCCTCACGACTAGGGCGACTGAGCAGTTCTTC. Together with reference TRBV11-2 and TRBJ2-1, the CDR3 gives the full variable domain: EAGVAQSPRYKIIEKRQSVAFWCNPISGHATLYWYQQILGQGPKLLIQFQNNGVVDDSQLPKDRFSAERLKGVDSTLKIQPAKLEDSAVYLCASSSLTTRATEQFFGPGTRLTVL.

The chain recombines TRBV5-1 with TRBJ1-1; the D gene is possibly TRBD1 (6 bases). The CDR3 contains 13 residues. The V gene's germline CDR1 is SGHRS and CDR2 YFSETQ. V lost 4 bases and J lost 1, with 8 bases in between. CDR3 in amino acids: CASSPGQNTEAFF. In DNA, the CDR3 is TGCGCCAGCAGCCCGGGACAGAACACTGAAGCTTTCTTT.

The chain combines TRBV12-5 with TRBJ2-7; 8 positions match TRBD2. The CDR3 runs 17 residues. In germline, CDR1 is LGHNT, CDR2 FRNRAP. V lost 7 bases to trimming and J lost 0 bases; unmatched junction nucleotides: 14. CDR3 residues: CASVLSGTKDGSYEQYF. The DNA of the CDR3 is TGTGCTAGTGTCCTTAGCGGGACCAAGGACGGCTCCTACGAGCAGTACTTC.

J is TRBJ1-1 and V is TRBV2, with 8 nucleotides matching TRBD1. The V segment lost 3 bases and the J segment 7 bases; nucleotides outside the gene matches: 13. The length of the CDR3 is 16 residues. The germline gives CDR1 SNHLY, CDR2 FYNNEI. Here the CDR3 reads CASSDLHGTGSIEAFF. The CDR3 nucleotides are TGTGCCAGCAGTGACCTACATGGGACAGGCTCAATTGAAGCTTTCTTT.

The chain couples TRBV6-6 to TRBJ2-3; unclear D gene. V was pared by 4 bases and J by 0 bases, with 11 bases between. Germline CDR1 and CDR2: MNHNY and SVGAGI (reference sequence). The CDR3 runs 15 residues. The CDR3 reads CASSSPATSTDTQYF. CDR3 in DNA: TGTGCCAGCAGTTCCCCAGCGACTAGCACAGATACGCAGTATTTT.

This chain links TRBV30 with TRBJ2-3; no definite D call. The CDR3 totals 13 residues. Germline CDR1 GTSNPN, CDR2 SVGIG (reference sequence). Between the trimmed V and J ends, which lost 2 bases and 0 bases, there was a span of 6 bases. DNA for the CDR3: TGTGCCTGGAGTACAGTTAGCACAGATACGCAGTATTTT. Translating it yields CAWSTVSTDTQYF.

The genes are TRBV30 and TRBJ1-4; a weak D match, TRBD1 (6 bases). Trimming stripped 2 bases from V and 7 bases from J, with 11 bases between. CDR1 and CDR2 from the germline V gene are GTSNPN and SVGIG (reference sequence). This CDR3 spans 13 amino acids. The CDR3: CAWSRGNSEKLFF. CDR3 coding DNA: TGTGCCTGGAGTAGGGGGAATAGTGAAAAACTGTTTTTT. The full variable domain, its missing parts supplied by reference TRBV30 and TRBJ1-4, is SQTIHQWPATLVQPVGSPLSLECTVEGTSNPNLYWYRQAAGRGLQLLFYSVGIGQISSEVPQNLSASRPQDRQFILSSKKLLLSDSGFYLCAWSRGNSEKLFFGSGTQLSVL.

CDR3 nucleotides: TGTGCCAGTAGTCCCGGACTAGCTGGAGATACGCAGTATTTT. The encoded protein is CASSPGLAGDTQYF. V is TRBV19 and J is TRBJ2-3; 8 bases agree with TRBD2. The CDR3 length is 14 residues. V gave up 5 bases and J gave up 5 bases; unmatched junction bases: 6. From germline, CDR1 is LNHDA and CDR2 SQIVND (reference sequence).

The chain recombines TRBV7-2 with TRBJ2-1; 13 bases agree with TRBD2. This CDR3 contains 15 residues. Trimming removed 5 bases from V and 7 bases from J; junction bases left unmatched: 5. Germline CDR1 reads SGHTA; CDR2 reads FQGNSA. The CDR3: CASSPRTSGSNEQFF. Written as DNA, the CDR3 is TGTGCCAGCAGCCCCCGGACTAGCGGGAGTAATGAGCAGTTCTTC.

The chain carries TRBV4-2 and TRBJ2-7, with 10 bases aligning to TRBD2. The CDR3 has 16 amino acids. Germline V lookup: CDR1 LGHNA, CDR2 YNFKEQ. V trimming: 1 base; J trimming: 1 base; junction bases outside the gene matches: 4. The DNA of the CDR3 is TGTGCCAGCAGCCAAGGGACTAGCGGCCTATCCTACGAGCAGTACTTC. Translating gives CASSQGTSGLSYEQYF.

The chain carries TRBV21-1 and TRBJ2-1; TRBD2 reflects the table's D call only, with no check against the DNA. TRBV21-1 has pseudogene status. The CDR3 is 17 amino acids. Written as DNA, the CDR3 is TGTGCCAGCGCCGCCCAGGCTAGCGGGAGTCGGGCCAATGAGCAGTTCTTC. The encoded protein is CASAAQASGSRANEQFF.

The table lists this clone with a count of one. V gene TRBV23-1 combines with J gene TRBJ1-2; D possibly corresponds to TRBD1 (6 bases). TRBV23-1 is an ORF for which the function is uncertain. Trimming removed 1 base at V and 8 bases at J, with 14 bases between. This CDR3 comprises 14 residues. CDR3 DNA sequence: TGCGCCAGCAGTCAATTAACAGGGTATCACGGCTACACCTTC. Protein sequence: CASSQLTGYHGYTF.

This chain connects TRBV9 to TRBJ1-3; possible D gene TRBD1, 6 bases. V lost 3 bases, J lost 4 bases, and 17 bases lay in between. Germline V gene sequence: CDR1 SGDLS, CDR2 YYNGEE. The CDR3 runs 16 residues. Here the CDR3 DNA reads TGTGCCAGCAGCGCCTTGGACAGACCTTCGGGAAACACCATATATTTT. Its protein product is CASSALDRPSGNTIYF.

This clone was observed a single time. The chain uses TRBV2 and TRBJ1-1; no clear D gene. V was shortened by 1 base and J by 4 bases, with 13 bases between the two germline ends. Germline assignment: CDR1 SNHLY and CDR2 FYNNEI. CDR3 size: 15 residues. This CDR3 is CASSEDNPEVTEAFF. The CDR3 bases are TGTGCCAGCAGTGAAGACAACCCCGAGGTCACTGAAGCTTTCTTT.

The V and J genes are TRBV27 and TRBJ2-3; perhaps TRBD2 as D (6 bases). Trimming cost V 2 bases and J 8 bases, with 17 bases left between them. Germline V gene data show CDR1 as MNHEY and CDR2 as SMNVEV (reference sequence). There are 15 residues in the CDR3. DNA for the CDR3: TGTGCCAGCAGTTTAAGGGACTTCCCCCCGGGTACGCAGTATTTT. This translates into CASSLRDFPPGTQYF.

This rearrangement joins TRBV7-8 to TRBJ2-7, with D maybe TRBD2 (5 bases). The V gene's germline CDR1 is SGHVS and CDR2 FQNEAQ. Trimming took 5 bases from V and 2 from J, leaving 13 bases between them. The CDR3 spans 14 residues. DNA for the CDR3: TGTGCCAGCAGCCGCCGCGTCGGGGCCTACGAGCAGTACTTC. Translation: CASSRRVGAYEQYF.

Here the CDR3 reads CASSRRGGGGPEAFF. The CDR3, as DNA: TGTGCCAGCAGTCGCCGGGGAGGGGGTGGTCCTGAAGCTTTCTTT. This chain uses TRBV14 with TRBJ1-1, with a weak D call TRBD1 (6 bases). The CDR3 has 15 amino acids. Looked up from germline, CDR1 is SGHDN and CDR2 is FVKESK. Trimming removed 6 bases from V and 6 bases from J, with 20 bases in between.

The chain couples TRBV19 to TRBJ2-6; 8 nucleotides line up with TRBD1. Germline CDR1 LNHDA, CDR2 SQIVND (reference sequence). This CDR3 has 19 amino acids. V was clipped by 6 bases and J by 0 bases; unmatched bases: 13. CDR3 sequence reads: CASSPLLTGAHSGANVLTF. CDR3 DNA sequence: TGTGCCAGTAGCCCTCTCTTGACAGGGGCCCACTCTGGGGCCAACGTCCTGACTTTC.

This clone has only one observation. V usage is TRBV11-2 and J usage is TRBJ1-1; a possible D gene is TRBD1 (5 bases). V was trimmed by 5 bases and J by 4 bases, leaving 14 bases between them. The CDR3 length is 14 residues. Germline values: CDR1 SGHAT, CDR2 FQNNGV. The CDR3 DNA sequence: TGTGCCAGCAGCCCTACAGACAGAGGCACTGAAGCTTTCTTT. Residues: CASSPTDRGTEAFF.